This T cell receptor beta chain was obtained from a study of blood T cell repertoires in COVID-19. TCRdb keeps only in-frame clones here, not all; method: immunoSEQ multiplex PCR. The sample includes more than 300,000 clones, more than 90% of them seen just once. Concerning this clone: Different DNA sequences within this sample yield the same CDR3.

This CDR3 contains 10 residues. Trimming stripped 5 bases from V and 5 bases from J, with 3 bases between. Germline-derived CDR1 and CDR2 are SEHNR and FQNEAQ (reference sequence). Assignment of participants to cohorts was predicated upon participant-reported clinical history. The sample was PBMCs or T cells enriched from blood (not recorded which). The chain combines TRBV7-9 with TRBJ1-1, with no clear D. The clonotype comes from a woman in her 30s who had been exposed to COVID-19. The CDR3, as DNA: TGTGCCAGCAGCCCGACTGAAGCTTTCTTT. Translated: CASSPTEAFF.